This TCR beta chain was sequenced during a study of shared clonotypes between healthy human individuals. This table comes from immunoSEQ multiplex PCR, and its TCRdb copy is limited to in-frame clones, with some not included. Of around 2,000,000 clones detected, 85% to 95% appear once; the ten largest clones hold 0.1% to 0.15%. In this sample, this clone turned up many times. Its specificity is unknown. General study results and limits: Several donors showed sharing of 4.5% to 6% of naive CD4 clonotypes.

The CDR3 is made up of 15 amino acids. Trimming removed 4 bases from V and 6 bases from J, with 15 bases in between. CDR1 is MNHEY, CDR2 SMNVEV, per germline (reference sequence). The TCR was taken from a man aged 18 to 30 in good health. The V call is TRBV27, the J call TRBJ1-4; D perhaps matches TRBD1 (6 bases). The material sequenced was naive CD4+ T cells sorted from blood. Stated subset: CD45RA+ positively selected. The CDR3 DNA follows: TGTGCCAGCAGTTGGGGCGGAAGGGGGGATGAAAAACTGTTTTTT. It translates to CASSWGGRGDEKLFF.